The clone carrying this TCR beta chain was recorded only once. What it recognizes is unknown. Unique molecular identifiers were incorporated during preparation of the TCRbeta library. TCRdb analysed the PCR reads with MiXCR anew, one entry per CDR3 protein. The sample has fewer than 400,000 distinct CDR3 sequences; around 25% are singletons. The sample is drawn from a study of T-cell reconstitution after alpha-beta-depleted transplantation in children. Study-wide results and limits: A year post-transplant, T-cell counts and diversity derived mostly from newly produced T cells.

The ends were cut back, 2 bases at V and 2 bases at J, with 13 bases in the middle. CDR1 is MNHEY, CDR2 SMNVEV, per germline (reference sequence). The CDR3 spans 15 residues. Sample: PBMCs, mostly from graft donor cells, taken 180 days after TCRalphabeta/CD19-depleted stem cell transplant. This TCR was recovered from a male patient under 18 who had a stem cell transplant for acute lymphoblastic leukemia, so the T cells may come from the graft donor. V usage is TRBV27 and J usage is TRBJ2-7; possibly TRBD1 for D (5 bases). In DNA, the CDR3 is TGTGCCAGCAGTTTAAGGGCAACCAGGGCCTACGAGCAGTACTTC. Translated, it gives CASSLRATRAYEQYF.